This is a list of T cell receptor beta chains from one sample in a study of memory CD8 T cells in hepatitis C reinfection. Produced via immunoSEQ multiplex PCR; TCRdb's table is partial and in-frame only. The sample includes 45,000 to 50,000 clones, 89% of them seen just once. Source material: naive CD8+ T cells sorted from blood. The receptors derive from a man younger than 35 with hepatitis C virus infection. Both conserved end residues are part of each CDR3. The order of the fields is clone size, V gene, D gene, J gene, CDR3 DNA, CDR3 protein. The D gene is left open where the match is weak. Size values are once, few and many counts, or a class for expanded clones, and some rows have none.

.,TRBV11-2,TRBD1,TRBJ1-1,TGTGCCAGCAGCTTAGGAGGGGGCGGGACTGAAGCTTTCTTT,CASSLGGGGTEAFF
few,TRBV2,.,TRBJ1-5,TGTGCCAGGGGGGGAGACGGGAATAGCAATCAGCCCCAGCATTTT,CARGGDGNSNQPQHF
.,TRBV5-1,TRBD1,TRBJ2-2,TGCGCCAGCAGCCCGGGACAGGGGTGGACCGGGGAGCTGTTTTTT,CASSPGQGWTGELFF
few,TRBV5-4,TRBD2,TRBJ2-5,TGTGCCAGCAGCTTCGGGACTAGCGGGGGTGGGGAGACCCAGTACTTC,CASSFGTSGGGETQYF
.,TRBV4-2,.,TRBJ2-7,TGTGCCAGCAGCCAAGAGGTTAGCGGCTCCTACGAGCAGTACTTC,CASSQEVSGSYEQYF
.,TRBV5-6,.,TRBJ2-1,TGTGCCAGCAGCGGTTCCGGGACTTTCAATGAGCAGTTCTTC,CASSGSGTFNEQFF
.,TRBV7-9,TRBD1,TRBJ2-7,TGTGCCAGCAGCTCCCGACAGGGAGTCGCCGAGCAGTACTTC,CASSSRQGVAEQYF
.,TRBV4-1,.,TRBJ2-1,TGCGCCAGCAGCCCGGGTTCAACCTACAATGAGCAGTTCTTC,CASSPGSTYNEQFF
.,TRBV7-6,.,TRBJ2-3,TGTGCCAGCAGCTTAGGGGGCATAAGCACAGATACGCAGTATTTT,CASSLGGISTDTQYF
.,TRBV4-1,TRBD2,TRBJ2-3,TGCGCCAGCAGCCAGCTAGCGGGCAGCACAGATACGCAGTATTTT,CASSQLAGSTDTQYF
.,TRBV2,TRBD2,TRBJ2-1,TGTGCCAGTAACCTAGCGGGAGGGACCTACAATGAGCAGTTCTTC,CASNLAGGTYNEQFF
.,TRBV18,.,TRBJ2-5,TGTGCCAGCTCACCAGGAGGGAACCAAGAGACCCAGTACTTC,CASSPGGNQETQYF
.,TRBV2,.,TRBJ2-3,TGTGCCAGCAGTGGGCCACCCACAGATACGCAGTATTTT,CASSGPPTDTQYF
.,TRBV14,.,TRBJ1-6,TGTGCCAGCAGCCGAGGGATTAATTCACCCCTCCACTTT,CASSRGINSPLHF
.,TRBV11-2,.,TRBJ2-5,TGTGCCAGCAGCTTAATGGGTTCAGGGGAGACCCAGTACTTC,CASSLMGSGETQYF
once,TRBV6-5,TRBD2,TRBJ2-1,TGTGCCAGCAGTTTTGGGAGGGGTTCCGTTGAGCAGTTCTTC,CASSFGRGSVEQFF
.,TRBV6-1,.,TRBJ2-7,TGTGCCAGCGGATCGGGGGCCTACGAGCAGTACTTC,CASGSGAYEQYF
.,TRBV7-2,TRBD2,TRBJ2-7,TGTGCCAGCAGCTTAGCAGCGGGAGGGCCGATCGAGCAGTACTTC,CASSLAAGGPIEQYF
.,TRBV7-3,TRBD2,TRBJ2-5,TGTGCCAGCAGCTTGGAGGGTAGCGGGAGTGGAGAGACCCAGTACTTC,CASSLEGSGSGETQYF
.,TRBV4-1,TRBD1,TRBJ2-7,TGCGCCAGCAGCCGAGGGACAGGGAAAGACGAGCAGTACTTC,CASSRGTGKDEQYF
.,TRBV5-1,TRBD1,TRBJ2-1,TGCGCCAGCAGCTTGGGGACAGGCACCTACAATGAGCAGTTCTTC,CASSLGTGTYNEQFF
.,TRBV4-3,TRBD1,TRBJ2-2,TGCGCCAGCAGCCAACACGGGACAGGGTACGGGGAGCTGTTTTTT,CASSQHGTGYGELFF
few,TRBV5-6,.,TRBJ1-1,TGTGCCAGCAGCTTTCCCGACAGAGCTGAAGCTTTCTTT,CASSFPDRAEAFF
.,TRBV2,TRBD1,TRBJ2-1,TGTGCCAGCAGTGAGGCCCGACAGGGACCCTCCAATGAGCAGTTCTTC,CASSEARQGPSNEQFF
.,TRBV19,TRBD2,TRBJ2-1,TGTGCCAGTAGTTCCCTAGCGGTCCTCGCCGGCGGAGAGCAGTTCTTC,CASSSLAVLAGGEQFF
.,TRBV27,TRBD2,TRBJ2-7,TGTGCCAGCAGTTTATTGAGGACTAGCGGGAGCGAGCAGTACTTC,CASSLLRTSGSEQYF
.,TRBV21-1,.,TRBJ2-7,TGTGCCCACCGGCGGTTAAACTCGAACTACGAGCAGTACTTC,CAHRRLNSNYEQYF
.,TRBV27,.,TRBJ2-6,TGTGCCAGCCAACCGCAGGGGACCTTCTCTGGGGCCAACGTCCTGACTTTC,CASQPQGTFSGANVLTF
.,TRBV7-6,.,TRBJ2-5,TGTGCCAGCAGCTTAGTTAGCGAGGTGGATGGCTACGAAGAGACCCAGTACTTC,CASSLVSEVDGYEETQYF
.,TRBV13,TRBD2,TRBJ2-5,TGTGCCAGCAGCCTCGGGGCTAGCGGGAGGGAAGAGACCCAGTACTTC,CASSLGASGREETQYF
once,TRBV28,TRBD2,TRBJ2-1,TGTGCCAGCAGTTTGCCCGAGGGCAGGGTAGCGGGAGGGATACTCTCCTACAATGAGCAGTTCTTC,CASSLPEGRVAGGILSYNEQFF
.,TRBV5-6,TRBD1,TRBJ1-1,TGTGCCAGCAGCCCGGGACAGGGAGTCACTGAAGCTTTCTTT,CASSPGQGVTEAFF
.,TRBV19,TRBD1,TRBJ2-1,TGTGCCAGTAGTTTCCGACAGGGTGGGAATGAGCAGTTCTTC,CASSFRQGGNEQFF
.,TRBV7-9,.,TRBJ1-2,TGTGCCAGCAGCGCGACAGCGACTAACTATGGCTACACCTTC,CASSATATNYGYTF
.,TRBV7-9,TRBD1,TRBJ2-1,TGTGCCAGCAGCTTCCGGGACAGGGGTGAGGATGAGCAGTTCTTC,CASSFRDRGEDEQFF
once,TRBV11-2,TRBD2,TRBJ2-2,TGTGCCAGCAGCTTAACTAGCGCACCAAACACCGGGGAGCTGTTTTTT,CASSLTSAPNTGELFF
.,TRBV27,.,TRBJ1-5,TGTGCCAGCAGTCGAGACGGGAATAGCAATCAGCCCCAGCATTTT,CASSRDGNSNQPQHF
.,TRBV28,.,TRBJ2-1,TGTGCCAGCGGGGGAACCGGGACAGGGGCATCTAGCGGGGGTTATAGCTCCTACAATGAGCAGTTCTTC,CASGGTGTGASSGGYSSYNEQFF
.,TRBV5-4,.,TRBJ1-2,TGTGCCAGCAGGGGGGACACCATCTATGGCTACACCTTC,CASRGDTIYGYTF
.,TRBV5-4,.,TRBJ2-1,TGTGCCAGCAGCTTGGGTAGCAATGAGCAGTTCTTC,CASSLGSNEQFF
.,TRBV28,TRBD2,TRBJ2-1,TGTGCCAGCAGTTTGTTGACTAGCGGGTACAATGAGCAGTTCTTC,CASSLLTSGYNEQFF
.,TRBV4-1,TRBD1,TRBJ1-2,TGCGCCAGCAGCCAAGTTTTACAGGGACAGTTAGATGGCTACACCTTC,CASSQVLQGQLDGYTF
.,TRBV13,TRBD2,TRBJ2-3,TGTGCCAGCAGCACCCTAGCGGGGACCACAGATACGCAGTATTTT,CASSTLAGTTDTQYF
few,TRBV19,TRBD1,TRBJ1-2,TGTGCCAGTACGGACAGGGCCCTTTTCTACTATGGCTACACCTTC,CASTDRALFYYGYTF
.,TRBV29-1,.,TRBJ2-1,TGCAGCGTTGAAGATCTGCGGGCCGCGGGTAATGAGCAGTTCTTC,CSVEDLRAAGNEQFF
.,TRBV6-6,.,TRBJ1-2,TGTGCCAGCAGTAGGAGTGCGGCTAACTATGGCTACACCTTC,CASSRSAANYGYTF
.,TRBV11-2,.,TRBJ2-1,TGTGCCAGCAGCGGGGGCCGCGACTCCTACAATGAGCAGTTCTTC,CASSGGRDSYNEQFF
.,TRBV5-4,.,TRBJ2-7,TGTGCCAGCAGCCCCGGACTAAGCTACGAGCAGTACTTC,CASSPGLSYEQYF
.,TRBV27,TRBD2,TRBJ2-1,TGTGCCAGCAGTTCCTTACTAGCGGGGGGGCCCAATGAGCAGTTCTTC,CASSSLLAGGPNEQFF
.,TRBV28,.,TRBJ1-1,TGTGCCAGCAGTTTTTGGCAGGGGACTGAAGCTTTCTTT,CASSFWQGTEAFF
.,TRBV11-2,.,TRBJ2-7,TGTGCCAGCATCCACCCCAGCGGAACCTCCTACGAGCAGTACTTC,CASIHPSGTSYEQYF
.,TRBV4-1,TRBD1,TRBJ2-7,TGCGCCAGCAGCCCCGGACAGGGAAGTTACGAGCAGTACTTC,CASSPGQGSYEQYF
.,TRBV6-1,.,TRBJ2-5,TGTGCCAGCAGTGAACGTGGGGGCGAGGAGACCCAGTACTTC,CASSERGGEETQYF
few,TRBV30,.,TRBJ1-1,TGTGCCTGGAGGATCTATTCCGGCACTGAAGCTTTCTTT,CAWRIYSGTEAFF
.,TRBV7-9,.,TRBJ1-6,TGTGCCAGCAGCACCACTGACAGTACTGCGGCCCTCCACTTT,CASSTTDSTAALHF
.,TRBV6-5,.,TRBJ2-1,TGTGCCAGCAGTTACTTATCCTCTGAGCAGTTCTTC,CASSYLSSEQFF
.,TRBV30,.,TRBJ1-1,TGTGCCGGGAACAAGAACACTGAAGCTTTCTTT,CAGNKNTEAFF
.,TRBV29-1,.,TRBJ2-3,TGCAGCGTTGGGGAGACAGGTCTCTTCACAGATACGCAGTATTTT,CSVGETGLFTDTQYF
.,TRBV7-9,TRBD1,TRBJ2-7,TGTGCCAGCAGCTCCGTTAGGGGACAGGGGAGTTACGAGCAGTACTTC,CASSSVRGQGSYEQYF